The 16 T cell receptor beta chains below all came from one sample that was sequenced in a study of T cell changes during pregnancy in multiple sclerosis. The table came from immunoSEQ multiplex PCR; TCRdb's copy has only in-frame clones and leaves some out. The table includes approximately 120,000 clones, roughly 95% detected once. Sequenced material: peripheral blood, taken after pregnancy. Every receptor here comes from a female donor with multiple sclerosis, enrolled in a pregnancy study.

In its sample, this clone was seen once. The J gene is TRBJ1-1, the V gene TRBV11-3; D remains unclear. Trimming took 5 bases from V and 4 from J, leaving 11 bases between them. Germline CDR1 reads SGHNT; CDR2 reads YENEEA. The CDR3 spans 13 residues. CDR3 sequence: CASSPEGGTEAFF. CDR3 nucleotide sequence: TGTGCCAGCAGCCCGGAGGGAGGCACTGAAGCTTTCTTT.

The V gene is TRBV21-1, the J gene TRBJ2-7; the D segment call TRBD2 is taken from the table without a DNA check. TRBV21-1 represents a pseudogene. This CDR3 contains 15 residues. CDR3 in amino acids: CASSSTSLAEYEQYF. DNA for the CDR3: TGTGCCAGCAGCTCAACCTCACTAGCGGAGTACGAGCAGTACTTC.

The chain carries TRBV14 and TRBJ2-1; D not certain. The CDR3 contains 16 residues. Germline V CDR1 and CDR2: SGHDN, FVKESK. V was cut by 0 bases and J by 0 bases, with 9 bases left in between. CDR3 in amino acids: CASSQDRYGSYNEQFF. CDR3 nucleotide sequence: TGTGCCAGCAGCCAAGATAGATACGGCTCCTACAATGAGCAGTTCTTC.

This chain links TRBV6-5 with TRBJ2-1; D remains unclear. The germline V gene encodes CDR1 MNHEY and CDR2 SVGAGI. The CDR3 covers 14 residues. Deletions cut 2 bases from V and 13 bases from J, with 18 bases between. The CDR3 is CASSYLERREVQFF. DNA for the CDR3: TGTGCCAGCAGTTACCTCGAGCGTCGTGAAGTTCAGTTCTTC.

Here the CDR3 DNA reads TGTGCCAGCAGTTACTCGATGGCGGGAGGTATCAACGAGCAGTTCTTC. Protein product: CASSYSMAGGINEQFF. The V and J genes are TRBV6-6 and TRBJ2-1, with 8 bases lining up with TRBD2. CDR3 length equals 16 residues. V was pared by 0 bases and J by 10 bases, with 11 bases of the junction left unmatched. Germline CDR1 MNHNY, CDR2 SVGAGI (reference sequence).

This clone has only one observation. The chain uses TRBV6-6 and TRBJ2-7; D remains unclear. Germline CDR1 and CDR2: MNHNY and SVGAGI (reference sequence). V lost 2 bases to trimming and J lost 4 bases, with 9 bases between them. This CDR3 contains 13 residues. The CDR3 spells CASSYIRVYEQYF. The CDR3 DNA reads TGTGCCAGCAGTTACATCCGGGTATACGAGCAGTACTTC.

This clone was observed a single time. This chain links TRBV6-5 with TRBJ2-5; TRBD2 matches at 8 bases. There are 14 residues in the CDR3. Germline CDR1 is MNHEY and CDR2 is SVGAGI. The trim removed 2 bases at V and 4 bases at J, leaving 3 bases unmatched. The CDR3 reads CASSYLSGGETQYF. DNA of the CDR3: TGTGCCAGCAGTTACCTAAGCGGGGGAGAGACCCAGTACTTC.

A word on this clone: At one end, the junction sequence differs from germline, possibly due to a read error. In the same sample, other DNA sequences code for this CDR3. This chain joins TRBV7-7 and TRBJ2-5; D uncertain. The length of the CDR3 is 11 residues. Germline values: CDR1 SSHAT, CDR2 FNYEAQ (reference sequence). The CDR3 region is CASSSGETQYF. The CDR3 bases are TGTGCTAGCAGCTCAGGAGAGACCCAGTACTTC.

This clone appeared a single time. The chain employs TRBV27 and TRBJ1-3; D may be TRBD1 (5 bases). Germline V gene lookup returns CDR1 MNHEY and CDR2 SMNVEV (reference sequence). Trimming took off 4 bases at V and 4 bases at J, with 8 bases between the two ends. The CDR3 consists of 13 residues. CDR3 bases: TGTGCCAGCAGTTGGGGGGTCGGAAACACCATATATTTT. Translated, it gives CASSWGVGNTIYF.

The chain carries TRBV5-4 and TRBJ2-3, with TRBD2 matching 8 bases. The CDR3 is made up of 13 amino acids. Trimming removed 4 bases from V and 4 bases from J; junction bases left unmatched: 2. Germline lookup yields CDR1 SGHNT and CDR2 YYREEE (reference sequence). This CDR3 is CASSQREPDTQYF. The CDR3, as DNA: TGTGCCAGCAGCCAGCGGGAGCCAGATACGCAGTATTTT.

This clone was found once. The chain is built from TRBV19 and TRBJ2-3, with a possible D match to TRBD1 (6 bases). This CDR3 spans 14 amino acids. CDR1 is LNHDA and CDR2 is SQIVND in the germline V gene (reference sequence). The V end was cut by 7 bases, the J end by 6 bases, with 17 bases between. The CDR3 sequence is CASTPTGARDTQYF. CDR3 in DNA: TGTGCCAGTACCCCGACAGGAGCAAGGGATACGCAGTATTTT. The entire variable domain, with the rest obtained from reference TRBV19 and TRBJ2-3, is as follows: DGGITQSPKYLFRKEGQNVTLSCEQNLNHDAMYWYRQDPGQGLRLIYYSQIVNDFQKGDIAEGYSVSREKKESFPLTVTSAQKNPTAFYLCASTPTGARDTQYFGPGTRLTVL.

This chain connects TRBV6-6 to TRBJ1-3; possible D gene TRBD1, 5 bases. This CDR3 has 15 amino acids. Germline V gives CDR1 MNHNY, CDR2 SVGAGI (reference sequence). The V end lost 3 bases, the J end lost 0 bases, and 9 bases lay between the germline ends. The CDR3, as DNA: TGTGCCAGCAGTTATTCGGGGGGCTCTGGAAACACCATATATTTT. Translating it yields CASSYSGGSGNTIYF.

The chain has TRBV5-1 and TRBJ2-1; 8 positions agree with TRBD2. J lost 7 bases, V lost 0 bases, and 0 bases had no gene match. The CDR3 is 13 amino acids. CDR1 is SGHRS and CDR2 is YFSETQ in the germline V gene. The CDR3 DNA reads as TGCGCCAGCAGCTTGGCGGGGGGGAATGAGCAGTTCTTC. Translating gives CASSLAGGNEQFF.

This sequence joins TRBV5-4 and TRBJ1-2; a weak D match, TRBD1 (5 bases). V was shortened by 4 bases and J by 1 base, with 11 bases between the two germline ends. Germline V gives CDR1 SGHNT, CDR2 YYREEE (reference sequence). The CDR3 sequence is 14 residues long. The CDR3 is CASSQDRFNYGYTF. The CDR3 DNA follows: TGTGCCAGCAGCCAAGACAGATTTAACTATGGCTACACCTTC.

The chain combines TRBV28 with TRBJ2-5; maybe TRBD1 (6 bases). This CDR3 comprises 14 residues. The ends were cut back, 4 bases at V and 2 bases at J, with 11 bases in the middle. Per germline, CDR1 MDHEN and CDR2 SYDVKM. CDR3 region: CASSSNRDQETQYF. The CDR3 DNA is TGTGCCAGCAGTTCCAACAGGGATCAAGAGACCCAGTACTTC.

The chain links TRBV4-3 to TRBJ2-3; 12 nucleotides align to TRBD2. The V and J ends lost 0 bases and 4 bases, in that order; junction bases with no gene match: 8. The CDR3 consists of 18 residues. Germline V gives CDR1 LGHNA, CDR2 YSLEER. CDR3 sequence reads: CASSQDVRLAGDSDTQYF. In nucleotides, the CDR3 is TGCGCCAGCAGCCAAGACGTCCGACTAGCGGGAGACTCAGATACGCAGTATTTT.